This entry is about one T cell receptor (beta chain). This clone has only one observation. Its antigen is not yet known. Base quality data are lacking; no much larger clone is found one base away. The data were obtained in a study of CD4+ T cells in melanoma (dated by TCRdb to the early 2020s). Some background on the complete study: Neoantigen-specific CD4+ T cells in human melanoma were what the study investigated.

The CDR3 sequence holds 15 residues, the cysteine and phenylalanine included. Just CDR3 DNA is preserved here, 45 bases in frame from base 1. Looking up the germline V gene yields CDR1 SGHTA and CDR2 FQGTGA. After removal of 2 bases from V and 4 bases from J, the junction retains 1 base not matched to a gene. The donors were melanoma patients. Results the study describes overall, beyond this receptor: The report described a correlation between neoantigen-specific CD4+ T cells and the function of CD8+ T cells, macrophages and B cells. Neoantigen-specific CD4+ T cells in melanoma were reported to have a range of differentiation states.

Library preparation used the immunoSEQ multiplex PCR assay. Imported from immuneACCESS, the table was reduced by TCRdb to in-frame sequences with V and J called. These copies leave out some clones; in studies compared against another copy, an unresolved V gene accounts for under half, and the cause of the remainder is not known. Counted in this sample were some 150,000 clones; around 90% of them appeared once. The ten largest clones represent about 1.6% of the sample. The V gene is TRBV7-3 and the J gene is TRBJ2-3, with 12 middle bases fitting TRBD2. This TCR came from a human donor with melanoma. The CDR3 region has the sequence CASSLLAGGPDTQYF. The nucleotides are TGTGCCAGCAGCTTACTAGCGGGGGGGCCAGATACGCAGTATTTT.